The next 21 T cell receptor beta chains were all read from a single sample in a study of T cells in Graves' hyperthyroidism and ophthalmopathy. Using RNA transcripts as the source, TCR beta CDR3 regions were amplified. First-round RT-PCR with HTBI primers amplified the TCR CDR3 region. A single record per CDR3 protein comes from TCRdb applying MiXCR to the multiplex PCR reads. The sample carries some 550,000 distinct CDR3 sequences, roughly 16% recorded once. The sequencing input was blood. The receptors shown here come from a woman in her thirties or forties with Graves' ophthalmopathy.

The table lists this clonotype with many counts. The rearrangement uses TRBV6-6 and TRBJ2-7; D is possibly TRBD1 or TRBD2 (5 bases each). Trimming took 2 bases from V and 6 from J, leaving 11 bases between them. Germline CDR1 and CDR2: MNHNY and SVGAGI (reference sequence). The CDR3 extends over 13 amino acids. In DNA form, the CDR3 reads TGTGCCAGCAGTTACGAGGGACGGGCCGAGCAGTACTTC. Residues: CASSYEGRAEQYF.

The genes are TRBV12-3 or TRBV12-4 and TRBJ1-6; 12 positions match TRBD1. V trimming: 5 bases; J trimming: 3 bases; junction bases outside the gene matches: 2. This CDR3 comprises 16 residues. In DNA, the CDR3 is TGTGCCAGCAGTGGGACAGGGGGCTTCTATAATTCACCCCTCCACTTT. Translated, it gives CASSGTGGFYNSPLHF.

This clonotype showed up just a few times. The rearrangement uses TRBV12-3 or TRBV12-4 and TRBJ1-6; tentatively, D is TRBD1 (5 bases). V lost 6 bases and J lost 7, with 13 bases in between. The CDR3 extends over 14 amino acids. CDR3 amino acids: CASRFRGLNSPLHF. CDR3 coding DNA: TGTGCCAGCAGATTCCGGGGCCTAAATTCACCCCTCCACTTT.

This clonotype turned up a few times. This chain links TRBV6-1 with TRBJ1-5; D unresolved. V was cut by 6 bases and J by 2 bases, with 11 bases left in between. CDR3 size: 14 residues. Looked up from germline, CDR1 is MNHNS and CDR2 is SASEGT. Here the CDR3 DNA reads TGTGCCAGCAGCGGTACGAGGGGCAATCAGCCCCAGCATTTT. Protein: CASSGTRGNQPQHF.

This clonotype turned up a few times. This rearrangement joins TRBV20-1 to TRBJ1-4; D gene ambiguous. The V gene's germline CDR1 is DFQATT and CDR2 SNEGSKA (reference sequence). V lost 0 bases and J 6 bases, leaving 11 bases between the germline ends. The CDR3 is 14 residues long. In DNA, the CDR3 is TGCAGTGCTAGAGAAGGATCCCGTGATGAAAAACTGTTTTTT. Protein sequence: CSAREGSRDEKLFF.

This clonotype was observed many times. CDR3 region: CSARRTQETQYF. The CDR3 coding sequence is TGCAGTGCTAGAAGGACGCAAGAGACCCAGTACTTC. The rearrangement uses TRBV20-1 and TRBJ2-5; D gene ambiguous. The CDR3 is 12 residues long. V was clipped by 2 bases and J by 2 bases, with 6 bases between them. Germline values: CDR1 DFQATT, CDR2 SNEGSKA (reference sequence).

This clonotype was detected many times. This chain joins TRBV30 and TRBJ1-1; D may be TRBD1 (5 bases). Germline V gives CDR1 GTSNPN, CDR2 SVGIG (reference sequence). Trimming stripped 2 bases from V and 6 bases from J, with 16 bases between. The CDR3 extends over 14 amino acids. The CDR3 coding sequence is TGTGCCTGGAGTCCCGGAGGCAGGGCTCCTGAAGCTTTCTTT. It translates to CAWSPGGRAPEAFF.

The chain recombines TRBV19 with TRBJ1-1; no clear D. Germline CDR1 is LNHDA and CDR2 is SQIVND (reference sequence). Deletions cut 3 bases from V and 0 bases from J, with 17 bases between. There are 17 residues in the CDR3. This chain's CDR3 is CASSIGWGSYMNTEAFF. The CDR3 DNA follows: TGTGCCAGTAGTATCGGGTGGGGATCCTATATGAACACTGAAGCTTTCTTT.

This clonotype was counted ten times or more. This chain links TRBV20-1 with TRBJ2-1; 10 bases align to TRBD2. The CDR3 loop spans 15 amino acids. The J segment lost 8 bases and the V segment lost 1 base, leaving 8 bases of the junction unmatched. Germline V gives CDR1 DFQATT, CDR2 SNEGSKA (reference sequence). DNA of the CDR3: TGCAGTGCTAGAGTACCTAGCGGGGGAAACTATGAGCAGTTCTTC. Protein: CSARVPSGGNYEQFF.

This chain connects TRBV11-2 to TRBJ2-7; a possible D gene is TRBD1 (5 bases). The germline CDR1 and CDR2 sequences are SGHAT and FQNNGV. This CDR3 spans 13 amino acids. Deletions cut 6 bases from V and 2 bases from J, with 11 bases between. The CDR3, as DNA: TGTGCCAGCAGACCCACAGGAACCTACGAGCAGTACTTC. Its protein is CASRPTGTYEQYF.

This clonotype came up many times. The chain joins TRBV19 to TRBJ2-1; weak D call: TRBD1 (5 bases). Germline assignment: CDR1 LNHDA and CDR2 SQIVND (reference sequence). The CDR3 runs to 15 residues. Trimming shortened V by 2 bases and J by 4 bases, and 12 bases separated the two germline ends. The CDR3 DNA reads as TGTGCCAGTAGTATAAACAGGTGGACGTACAATGAGCAGTTCTTC. Translation gives CASSINRWTYNEQFF.

The chain couples TRBV18 to TRBJ2-1; TRBD2 aligns across 10 bases. Germline V gives CDR1 KGHSH, CDR2 LQKENI. The J segment lost 8 bases and the V segment lost 3 bases, leaving 16 bases of the junction unmatched. This CDR3 is built from 18 residues. CDR3 DNA sequence: TGTGCCAGCTCACCGCGTAGGCTAGCGGGGGCCATCGGGGATGAGCAGTTCTTC. Protein product: CASSPRRLAGAIGDEQFF. Full variable domain (remainder filled in from reference TRBV18 and TRBJ2-1): NAGVMQNPRHLVRRRGQEARLRCSPMKGHSHVYWYRQLPEEGLKFMVYLQKENIIDESGMPKERFSAEFPKEGPSILRIQQVVRGDSAAYFCASSPRRLAGAIGDEQFFGPGTRLTVL.

This clonotype has only a few counts. V gene TRBV9 combines with J gene TRBJ2-1; D might be TRBD2 (7 bases). Looked up from germline, CDR1 is SGDLS and CDR2 is YYNGEE. CDR3 length: 15 amino acids. Trimming cost V 3 bases and J 0 bases, with 10 bases left between them. Written as DNA, the CDR3 is TGTGCCAGCAGCGAGGGGGGGCCCTCCTACAATGAGCAGTTCTTC. Protein sequence: CASSEGGPSYNEQFF.

This clonotype was seen ten or more times. The rearrangement joins TRBV28 to TRBJ2-6, with D possibly matching TRBD2 (5 bases). The CDR3 covers 12 residues. CDR1 and CDR2 from the germline V gene are MDHEN and SYDVKM. The CDR3 spells CAGSSGANVLTF. As DNA, the CDR3 is TGTGCTGGGAGCTCTGGGGCCAACGTCCTGACTTTC.

The chain has TRBV28 and TRBJ1-1, with D hard to call. Germline V gene lookup returns CDR1 MDHEN and CDR2 SYDVKM. V shed 9 bases and J shed 0 bases, with 11 bases lying between them. The CDR3 consists of 13 residues. CDR3 nucleotide sequence: TGTGCCAGTGGAGTAACTATGAACACTGAAGCTTTCTTT. Translation: CASGVTMNTEAFF.

This rearrangement joins TRBV6-1 to TRBJ2-7; TRBD2 matches at 8 bases. Germline V gene data show CDR1 as MNHNS and CDR2 as SASEGT. Unmatched junction bases numbered 6, after V lost 5 bases and J lost 0 bases. CDR3 size: 15 residues. The CDR3 loop reads CASSTGTSSSYEQYF. The CDR3 DNA is TGTGCCAGCAGTACCGGGACTAGTTCCTCCTACGAGCAGTACTTC.

This clonotype was recorded many times. This chain links TRBV11-2 with TRBJ2-3, with D maybe TRBD2 (6 bases). CDR3 length equals 15 residues. Deletions cut 2 bases from V and 0 bases from J, with 9 bases between. Germline loops: CDR1 SGHAT, CDR2 FQNNGV. The CDR3 DNA reads as TGTGCCAGCAGCTTAAGGGCGGGGAGCACAGATACGCAGTATTTT. This encodes CASSLRAGSTDTQYF.

Many counts were recorded for this clonotype. This CDR3 reads CASSSHRAGQPQHF. Here the CDR3 DNA reads TGTGCCAGCAGTTCCCACAGGGCAGGTCAGCCCCAGCATTTT. This chain joins TRBV12-3 or TRBV12-4 and TRBJ1-5, with a possible D match to TRBD1 (6 bases). The CDR3 covers 14 residues. Deletions cut 4 bases from V and 6 bases from J, with 13 bases between.

This clonotype was counted a few times. The rearrangement links TRBV20-1 to TRBJ1-6; D remains unclear. V was trimmed by 3 bases and J by 7 bases, leaving 13 bases between them. CDR3 length: 14 amino acids. Germline V CDR1 and CDR2: DFQATT, SNEGSKA (reference sequence). The CDR3 bases are TGCAGTGCTAGTAAGGGATCGGAAAATTCACCCCTCCACTTT. Its protein product is CSASKGSENSPLHF.

This clonotype appeared many times. This sequence joins TRBV29-1 and TRBJ2-1, with D unclear. V was trimmed by 7 bases and J by 8 bases, leaving 21 bases between them. Looked up from germline, CDR1 is SQVTM and CDR2 is ANQGSEA. The CDR3 length is 14 residues. The CDR3 sequence: CSALDSGWSDEQFF. DNA of the CDR3: TGCAGCGCCTTAGACTCCGGCTGGTCGGATGAGCAGTTCTTC.

The sample holds many counts of this clonotype. J is TRBJ2-1 and V is TRBV30; no clear D. The CDR3 has 12 residues. Germline V gene data show CDR1 as GTSNPN and CDR2 as SVGIG (reference sequence). V lost 2 bases to trimming and J lost 12 bases, with 14 bases between them. The CDR3 loop reads CAWSPNPSLQFF. The CDR3 bases are TGTGCCTGGAGTCCAAACCCATCATTGCAGTTCTTC. Drawing the rest from reference TRBV30 and TRBJ2-1, the complete variable domain is SQTIHQWPATLVQPVGSPLSLECTVEGTSNPNLYWYRQAAGRGLQLLFYSVGIGQISSEVPQNLSASRPQDRQFILSSKKLLLSDSGFYLCAWSPNPSLQFFGPGTRLTVL.